The T cell receptor beta chain under discussion was sequenced for a study of memory CD4+ T cells and cytomegalovirus serostatus. Findings and caveats of the study: Suggested: most of the CMV-linked TCR signature lies in CD4+ memory cells. Median bootstrapped AUC for CMV status was approximately 0.96 originally, 0.85 to 0.92 US-trained.

Germline V lookup: CDR1 SGHNT, CDR2 YYREEE (reference sequence). The CDR3 has 16 amino acids. V shed 3 bases and J shed 4 bases, with 19 bases lying between them. Turning to this clone: What it binds is unknown.

In the source study's methods: After removing out-of-frame reads, 2.3 million or so distinct TCRbeta sequences remained. TCRdb's copy holds only in-frame clones and misses some; the assay was immunoSEQ multiplex PCR. V and J calls and clone size follow that table, whereas D and trimming were derived from the DNA. Seen here are around 84,000 clones, around 80% observed once, and the top ten hold less than 0.9%. The sort gate was single viable CD3+CD4+CD8-CD45RO+ cells for memory CD4+ T cells. V usage is TRBV5-4 and J usage is TRBJ1-2; no definite D call. The TCR was taken from an adult in good health and CMV-seronegative. Sequencing was carried out using memory CD4+ T cells from blood. This CDR3 reads CASSSQPEDGSYGYTF. DNA of the CDR3: TGTGCCAGCAGCTCACAACCCGAAGACGGAAGCTATGGCTACACCTTC. Full variable domain (remainder filled in from reference TRBV5-4 and TRBJ1-2): ETGVTQSPTHLIKTRGQQVTLRCSSQSGHNTVSWYQQALGQGPQFIFQYYREEENGRGNFPPRFSGLQFPNYSSELNVNALELDDSALYLCASSSQPEDGSYGYTFGSGTRLTVV.